The TCR beta chain described here comes from a study of naive CD8 T cells in extremely preterm neonates. About this clone itself: Antigen specificity is unknown.

Cord blood came from elective full-term cesareans at about 35-41 weeks without labor or membrane rupture. Sorting kept Annexin V-negative CD3+CD8+CD45RA+CCR7+ naive T cells. Study conclusions and caveats: Limitations included small sample size and variable preterm productive templates. Compared with older groups, preterm CDR3s were shorter, with fewer N additions and less trimming. Preterm neonates had significantly lower iChao1 richness than other age groups.

The method was immunoSEQ multiplex PCR; TCRdb's version includes in-frame clones alone and lacks a portion of them. Here the sample spans about 8,000 clones, about 98% being singletons. This CDR3 comprises 14 residues. Germline CDR1 reads SGDLS; CDR2 reads YYNGEE. The J segment lost 6 bases and the V segment lost 4 bases, leaving 4 bases of the junction unmatched. The chain couples TRBV9 to TRBJ2-2, with TRBD1 matching over 9 bases. The origin of this receptor is a newborn in good health. Sequencing was done on a sample of naive CD8+ T cells from cord blood. This chain's CDR3 is CASSLRQGAGELFF. The CDR3 region has the DNA TGTGCCAGCAGCTTGAGACAGGGGGCCGGGGAGCTGTTTTTT.